This TCR beta chain was identified in a study of vaccination effects on CD4 cells after COVID-19. Here immunoSEQ multiplex PCR was the method, and the copy in TCRdb shows in-frame clones only, minus some. The sample contains tens of thousands of clones, 72% of which appear only once. Antigen-specific CD4+ T cells were first expanded with viral peptide pools by the ViraFEST assay and only then sequenced. Subsequent to a culture period of roughly 11 days, CD4+ T cells were isolated. It was two doses of either the BNT162b2 or mRNA-1273 vaccine that participants received. Replacing half the medium with IL-2 medium was done on days 3 and 7. The CDR3 loop spans 16 amino acids. After removal of 4 bases from V and 7 bases from J, the junction contained 15 bases not matched to a gene. The germline V gene encodes CDR1 MNHEY and CDR2 SMNVEV (reference sequence). This clone has just one count. Its antigen remains unknown.

The receptor was derived from a human donor who received a COVID-19 vaccine. The chain recombines TRBV27 with TRBJ2-7, with 8 bases identical to TRBD1. Sequences were derived from CD4+ T cells from PBMCs cultured with HCoV-229E spike peptides, sampled after COVID-19 vaccination. CDR3 amino acids: CASSSSGTGNPDEQYF. The CDR3 nucleotides read TGTGCCAGCAGTTCTTCCGGGACAGGTAATCCGGATGAGCAGTACTTC.